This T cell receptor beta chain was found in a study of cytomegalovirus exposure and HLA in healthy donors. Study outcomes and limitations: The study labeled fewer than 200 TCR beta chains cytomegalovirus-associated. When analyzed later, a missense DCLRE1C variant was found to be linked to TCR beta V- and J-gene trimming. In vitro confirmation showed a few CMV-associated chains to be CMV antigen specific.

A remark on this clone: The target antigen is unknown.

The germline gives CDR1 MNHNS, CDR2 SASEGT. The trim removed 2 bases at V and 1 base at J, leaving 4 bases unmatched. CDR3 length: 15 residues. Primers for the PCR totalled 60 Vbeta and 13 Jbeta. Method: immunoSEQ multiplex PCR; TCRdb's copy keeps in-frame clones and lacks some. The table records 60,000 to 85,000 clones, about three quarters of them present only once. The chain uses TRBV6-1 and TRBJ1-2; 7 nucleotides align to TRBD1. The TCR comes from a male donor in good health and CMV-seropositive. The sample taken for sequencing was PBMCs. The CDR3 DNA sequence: TGTGCCAGCAGTGAATGGGCAGGGGGTAACTATGGCTACACCTTC. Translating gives CASSEWAGGNYGYTF.